This T cell receptor beta chain was retrieved from a study of shared clonotypes between healthy human individuals. Overall study findings and caveats: Compared with memory subsets, naive subsets generally had larger estimated richness.

Germline V CDR1 and CDR2: SGHNT, YYREEE (reference sequence). Trimming at V came to 6 bases and at J to 0 bases, leaving 16 bases not matched to a gene. There are 19 residues in the CDR3. TCRdb's table, derived via immunoSEQ multiplex PCR, lists solely in-frame clones and lacks some. This sample has approximately 1.5 million clones, with 97% to 99% found just once. As concerns this clone: Antigen: not known.

The study separated CD4+ cells into CD45RA+ naive and CD45RA-negative memory subsets. The chain recombines TRBV5-4 with TRBJ2-1; TRBD1 matches 9 bases. The sequence was collected from a young man in good health. The sequencing input was naive CD4+ T cells sorted from blood. The subset here: CD45RA+ positively selected. The chain's CDR3 is CASNSFPQGAKSSYNEQFF. The DNA of the CDR3 is TGTGCCAGCAACTCCTTCCCACAGGGGGCTAAGAGCTCCTACAATGAGCAGTTCTTC.